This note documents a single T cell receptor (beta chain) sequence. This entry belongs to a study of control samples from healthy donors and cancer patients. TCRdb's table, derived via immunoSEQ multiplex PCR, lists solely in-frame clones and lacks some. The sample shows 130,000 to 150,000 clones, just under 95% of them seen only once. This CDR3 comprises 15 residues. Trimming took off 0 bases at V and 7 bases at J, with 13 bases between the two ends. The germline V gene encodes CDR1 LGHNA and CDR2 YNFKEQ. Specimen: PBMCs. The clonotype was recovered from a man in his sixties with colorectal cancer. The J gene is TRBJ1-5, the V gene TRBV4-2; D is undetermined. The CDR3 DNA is TGTGCCAGCAGCCAAGAGTCTAGTGAGGGCCAGCCCCAGCATTTT. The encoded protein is CASSQESSEGQPQHF.